This T cell receptor (beta chain) stems from a study of a mutant IDH1 vaccine in newly diagnosed glioma. Study-level information: Of the patients given treatment, approximately 60% were male and 37.5% were female, and a mean age of around 38 years was recorded. Previous care, which was radiotherapy, temozolomide, or both, most often involved both.

Here immunoSEQ multiplex PCR was the method, and the copy in TCRdb shows in-frame clones only, minus some. This sample has around 67,000 clones, with around 80% found just once. Time point defined: baseline, week 1 (first vaccination visit). Stated treatment: pre-vaccination baseline after standard-of-care therapy. The CDR3 is 14 amino acids. From germline, CDR1 is SGDLS and CDR2 YYNGEE. Trimming cost V 4 bases and J 7 bases; bases outside gene matches: 11. The chain carries TRBV9 and TRBJ2-7; 7 bases map to TRBD2. The sequencing used peripheral blood mononuclear cells (PBMCs), collected from a glioma patient treated with radiotherapy, temozolomide or both. The sequence came from a woman younger than 30 with glioma. Some clones in this sample may be carry-over from other donors' samples. The CDR3 bases are TGTGCCAGCAGCCCTTCCGGACTAGGTGGGGAGCAGTACTTC. It yields the protein CASSPSGLGGEQYF.